Listed below are T cell receptor beta chains from one sample, sequenced in a study of beta chain features in type 1 diabetes. The data were produced by immunoSEQ multiplex PCR, yet TCRdb's version contains in-frame clones alone and is incomplete. This table holds 450,000 to 550,000 clones, approximately 28% found once. The sequenced sample was naive CD4+ T cells from blood. The source of these receptors is a man aged 18 to 35 in good health. Both conserved end residues are part of each CDR3. Each record gives: V gene, CDR3 length, CDR3 protein.

TRBV9,14,CASSVGPAGETQYF
TRBV14,16,CASSQQLAGGDNEQFF
TRBV4-3,16,CASSQRSGRSYNEQFF
TRBV11-2,14,CASSPIGREETQYF
TRBV5-6,13,CASSSTIGNEQFF
TRBV18,15,CASSPVAGDGNEQFF
TRBV29-1,12,CSVGQGADTQYF
TRBV9,15,CASSATGLFLNEQYF
TRBV2,14,CASSVARDNQPQHF
TRBV30,14,CACPKGQGRVGYTF
TRBV2,12,CASSEFGETQYF
TRBV29-1,13,CSGDRETGTEAFF
TRBV11-2,14,CASNTYRDYNEQFF
TRBV29-1,15,CSVEGTSGSTDTQYF
TRBV29-1,13,CSVAVGVRNEQFF
TRBV10-3,12,CAIRRDYEEQYF
TRBV7-2,14,CASSLSRAIDTQYF
TRBV5-4,14,CASSLDGGANVLTF
TRBV12-5,16,CASGRDRELGANVLTF
TRBV10-3,13,CAIRKTSGYEQYF
TRBV5-4,13,CASSRRGDYGYTF
TRBV28,14,CASSRTGLESGYTF
TRBV6-1,15,CASSPRRSSTDTQYF
TRBV10-3,14,CAISEEGTSHEQFF
TRBV7-2,15,CASSLMAGAADTQYF
TRBV2,14,CASSELRTLYEQYF
TRBV28,16,CASSFPPGQGAWEQYF
TRBV2,14,CASRRGQGNQPQHF
TRBV7-9,12,CASSLSPGEQFF
TRBV9,15,CASSVDDGRNYEQYF
TRBV9,15,CASSVEASPRGEQFF
TRBV4-1,17,CASSQDPQLAGESEQFF